A selection of T cell receptor beta chains follows, all from one sample in a study of blood T cell repertoires in COVID-19. Assay: immunoSEQ multiplex PCR; the TCRdb copy retains only in-frame clones and omits some. The data contain approximately 210,000 clones, around 80% of them singletons. The sequencing sample was made of peripheral blood. Every receptor here comes from a woman in her forties with acute or convalescent COVID-19. CDR3s include the opening cysteine and the closing phenylalanine or tryptophan. Each record gives: D gene, V gene, J gene, clone size, CDR3 DNA, CDR3 protein. The D gene is left open where the match is weak. The listing skips clone size in some rows; elsewhere it reads once, few, many or a size class.

TRBD2	TRBV24-1	TRBJ2-1	NA	TGTGCCACCAGTGATTCTAAGCGGGGAGGCAATGAGCAGTTCTTC	CATSDSKRGGNEQFF
TRBD2	TRBV5-4	TRBJ2-3	NA	TGTGCCAGCAGCTTCGGCTCCGGGACTAGCGGGAGTTGGACAGATACGCAGTATTTT	CASSFGSGTSGSWTDTQYF
TRBD1	TRBV25-1	TRBJ1-2	NA	TGTGCCAGCAGTGAGGTTGGAGGGGGCTCAGGGGGCTACACCTTC	CASSEVGGGSGGYTF
TRBD2	TRBV6-5	TRBJ2-1	NA	TGTGCCAGCAGGCTAGCGGGAGGGATCTACAATGAGCAGTTCTTC	CASRLAGGIYNEQFF
NA	TRBV5-8	TRBJ1-4	NA	TGTGCCAGCAGCTTAACAGTGCGAAAACTGTTTTTT	CASSLTVRKLFF
TRBD1	TRBV29-1	TRBJ1-3	NA	TGCAGCGTGGGACAGGGGAACTCTGGAAACACCATATATTTT	CSVGQGNSGNTIYF
NA	TRBV7-2	TRBJ2-7	once	TGTGCCAGCAGCTTTGGCAAGACCTACGAGCAGTACTTC	CASSFGKTYEQYF
TRBD2	TRBV5-4	TRBJ2-3	NA	TGTGCCAGCAGAGACCAAGCGGGGGCTATCACAGATACGCAGTATTTT	CASRDQAGAITDTQYF
TRBD1	TRBV6-5	TRBJ2-7	NA	TGTGCCAGCAGCTCAAACAGGGGAGAGCAGTACTTC	CASSSNRGEQYF
TRBD2	TRBV24-1	TRBJ2-1	NA	TGTGCCACCAGTGATTTGCCCGTGGCGGGAGGGAAGACAAATGAGCAGTTCTTC	CATSDLPVAGGKTNEQFF
TRBD2	TRBV7-3	TRBJ2-2	few	TGTGCCAGCAGCCCCCTCCCAGGGGGGACTAGCGGGGGGAAGAACACCGGGGAGCTGTTTTTT	CASSPLPGGTSGGKNTGELFF
TRBD1	TRBV6-6	TRBJ2-2	NA	TGTGCCAGCAGTCGCCTAGCCGGGACAGGGAACACCGGGGAGCTGTTTTTT	CASSRLAGTGNTGELFF
TRBD1	TRBV10-3	TRBJ2-2	NA	TGTGCCATCAGTGGGGACAGGGATAGCGGGGAGCTGTTTTTT	CAISGDRDSGELFF
NA	TRBV5-6	TRBJ1-1	NA	TGTGCCAGCAGCCTTGAACTATACGCGGTGCAAGCTTTCTTT	CASSLELYAVQAFF
TRBD1	TRBV6-6	TRBJ2-4	few	TGTGCCAGCAGTCTCACCTCAGGACAGGGGATAGCCAAAAACATTCAGTACTTC	CASSLTSGQGIAKNIQYF
TRBD1	TRBV30	TRBJ2-3	NA	TGTGCCTGGAGTGTATGGGCAGGGGGCCCAGATACGCAGTATTTT	CAWSVWAGGPDTQYF
TRBD2	TRBV30	TRBJ2-7	NA	TGTGCCTGGACCGGGACTACCTACGAGCAGTACTTC	CAWTGTTYEQYF
NA	TRBV6-5	TRBJ1-2	NA	TGTGCCAGCAGACGACAGGCTCAAGCTAACTATGGCTACACCTTC	CASRRQAQANYGYTF
NA	TRBV7-7	TRBJ2-7	NA	TGTGCCAGCAGCTTAGGCCCTTCCGGGAGCAGCGAGCAGTACTTC	CASSLGPSGSSEQYF
NA	TRBV25-1	TRBJ1-1	NA	TGTGCCAGCAGTCACCCCGGACAGACTGAAGCTTTCTTT	CASSHPGQTEAFF
NA	TRBV27	TRBJ2-1	NA	TGTGCCAGCAGTCCGCGGGACTTCAACAATGAGCAGTTCTTC	CASSPRDFNNEQFF
NA	TRBV9	TRBJ2-7	few	TGTGCCAGCAGCGTAGGGGCTGGGGCAACCTACGAGCAGTACTTC	CASSVGAGATYEQYF
TRBD2	TRBV19	TRBJ2-3	NA	TGTGCCAGTAGTATACCAGCGGGAGGGAACACAGATACGCAGTATTTT	CASSIPAGGNTDTQYF
NA	TRBV2	TRBJ2-2	NA	TGTGCCAGCGGGGCCTCAAGTATCGCCGGGGAGCTGTTTTTT	CASGASSIAGELFF
NA	TRBV29-1	TRBJ2-1	NA	TGCAGCGTTGAACCCCTAAGCTCCTACAATGAGCAGTTCTTC	CSVEPLSSYNEQFF
NA	TRBV11-2	TRBJ1-5	NA	TGTGCCAGCAGCTTAGATCCGGGGGACGGCCAGCCCCAGCATTTT	CASSLDPGDGQPQHF
TRBD2	TRBV6-1	TRBJ2-5	NA	TGTGCCAGCAGTGAAGACCTCGGGGGGGGGAAGTACTTC	CASSEDLGGGKYF
TRBD1	TRBV27	TRBJ1-5	NA	TGTGCCAGCAGTTTATCGACAGGGTTTCAGCCCCAGCATTTT	CASSLSTGFQPQHF
NA	TRBV14	TRBJ1-4	NA	TGTGCCAGCAGCCGAAGTCTAGGCTTCGAAAAACTGTTTTTT	CASSRSLGFEKLFF
NA	TRBV7-9	TRBJ1-2	NA	TGTGCCAGCAGCTTACTCGTGGAGAACTATGGCTACACCTTC	CASSLLVENYGYTF
NA	TRBV6-5	TRBJ1-4	NA	TGTGCCAGCAGTTACCTCGAACAAGGGGGTAATGAAAAACTGTTTTTT	CASSYLEQGGNEKLFF